Listed here are 9 T cell receptor beta chains from one sample, sequenced in a study of shared clonotypes between healthy human individuals (dated by TCRdb to between 2020 and 2021). Libraries came from the immunoSEQ multiplex PCR assay. Held by TCRdb, this immuneACCESS table contains in-frame sequences only and omits some clones. Under half of the omission traces to an unresolved V gene where checked; the cause of the rest is unknown. The sample records millions of clones, approximately 90% of which are singletons. Clones ranked in the top ten supply roughly 0.14% of the sample. The sequencing input was naive CD4+ T cells sorted from blood. According to the study, the label for this sample's cell subset or site signals: CD45RA+ positively selected. Source of these receptors: a man aged 18 to 30 in good health.

The rearrangement joins TRBV5-1 to TRBJ1-1; maybe TRBD1 (6 bases). Germline V CDR1 and CDR2: SGHRS, YFSETQ. This CDR3 has 17 amino acids. Trimming cost V 2 bases and J 0 bases, with 17 bases left between them. CDR3 residues: CASSFGQTRGVNTEAFF. The CDR3 region has the DNA TGCGCCAGCAGCTTCGGACAGACCAGAGGCGTGAACACTGAAGCTTTCTTT.

This chain uses TRBV28 with TRBJ2-1; 9 nucleotides line up with TRBD2. This CDR3 is 14 amino acids long. V lost 8 bases to trimming and J lost 3 bases; unmatched junction nucleotides: 5. Germline CDR1 and CDR2: MDHEN and SYDVKM. The CDR3 spells CASGPSGDYNEQFF. CDR3 nucleotide sequence: TGTGCCAGCGGCCCTAGCGGGGACTACAATGAGCAGTTCTTC.

V is TRBV5-4 and J is TRBJ1-2, with 7 bases matching TRBD1. CDR3 length: 13 amino acids. V was pared by 4 bases and J by 8 bases, with 8 bases of the junction left unmatched. CDR1 is SGHNT, CDR2 YYREEE, per germline (reference sequence). The CDR3 region is CASSATGFVGYTF. In DNA, the CDR3 is TGTGCCAGCAGCGCGACAGGGTTTGTCGGCTACACCTTC. Full variable domain (rest looked up from reference TRBV5-4 and TRBJ1-2): ETGVTQSPTHLIKTRGQQVTLRCSSQSGHNTVSWYQQALGQGPQFIFQYYREEENGRGNFPPRFSGLQFPNYSSELNVNALELDDSALYLCASSATGFVGYTFGSGTRLTVV.

The rearrangement links TRBV7-2 to TRBJ2-7, with unresolved D. This CDR3 contains 13 residues. Trimming removed 4 bases at V and 3 bases at J, with 10 bases between. Germline values: CDR1 SGHTA, CDR2 FQGNSA. CDR3 loop: CASSSRTLYEQYF. CDR3 nucleotides: TGTGCCAGCAGCTCACGGACCCTCTACGAGCAGTACTTC.

The chain employs TRBV10-3 and TRBJ2-7; D possibly uses TRBD1 or TRBD2 (5 bases each). The CDR3 extends over 12 amino acids. Germline-derived CDR1 and CDR2 are ENHRY and SYGVKD. Trimming shortened V by 2 bases and J by 8 bases, and 10 bases separated the two germline ends. This CDR3 reads CAISEIGDQQYF. The CDR3 DNA reads as TGTGCCATCAGTGAGATAGGGGACCAGCAGTACTTC.

The V and J genes are TRBV5-8 and TRBJ2-7; TRBD2 matches at 16 bases. This CDR3 is 16 amino acids long. With 4 bases clipped from V and 2 bases from J, the junction kept 3 bases outside the gene matches. Germline V gene sequence: CDR1 SGHTS, CDR2 YDEGEE. CDR3 loop: CASSLGTSGGAYEQYF. The CDR3, as DNA: TGTGCCAGCAGCCTTGGGACTAGCGGGGGGGCCTACGAGCAGTACTTC.

This clone appeared once. This chain joins TRBV29-1 and TRBJ2-7; 7 nucleotides align to TRBD2. CDR3 length equals 13 residues. Germline V gene data show CDR1 as SQVTM and CDR2 as ANQGSEA. After removal of 1 base from V and 3 bases from J, the junction contained 3 bases not matched to a gene. The DNA for the CDR3 is TGCAGCGTTGAAGGGGCTAGCGGCTACGAGCAGTACTTC. Protein sequence: CSVEGASGYEQYF.

The chain carries TRBV18 and TRBJ1-1, with TRBD1 identical over 8 bases. Trimming took 4 bases from V and 1 from J; bases not matched to a gene: 8. The length of the CDR3 is 16 residues. Germline-derived CDR1 and CDR2 are KGHSH and LQKENI. The CDR3 spells CASSRTTGAGNTEAFF. DNA for the CDR3: TGTGCCAGCTCACGGACGACAGGGGCCGGGAACACTGAAGCTTTCTTT.

The count of this clone is one. Other DNA sequences from this sample encode an identical CDR3 as well. The chain recombines TRBV6-1 with TRBJ1-3, with a possible D match to TRBD1 (5 bases). The CDR3 length is 15 residues. Looked up from germline, CDR1 is MNHNS and CDR2 is SASEGT. V gave up 6 bases and J gave up 0 bases, with 12 bases separating them. CDR3 sequence reads: CASSPMTVSGNTIYF. CDR3 DNA: TGTGCCAGCAGCCCTATGACAGTCTCTGGAAACACCATATATTTT.